The 22 T cell receptor beta chains below were found in one sample sequenced in a study of T cells after yellow fever vaccination. Via MiXCR, TCRdb re-called the 5' RACE reads, giving one row per CDR3 protein. The sample carries fewer than 450,000 distinct CDR3 sequences, around 10% recorded once. The source was PBMCs, collected on the day of the first yellow fever vaccination. These TCRs come from a man between 18 and 35 years old who received the YFV17D yellow fever vaccine.

This clonotype came up once. The rearrangement joins TRBV12-3 or TRBV12-4 to TRBJ1-2; D not resolved. The CDR3 length is 13 residues. The V gene lost 3 bases and the J gene lost 8 bases, with 13 bases spanning the gap. The CDR3 nucleotides read TGTGCCAGCAGTTTTACCGTGGGAGGAGGCTACACCTTC. It yields the protein CASSFTVGGGYTF.

The chain is built from TRBV12-3 or TRBV12-4 and TRBJ1-5; D unresolved. V was shortened by 7 bases and J by 5 bases, with 12 bases between the two germline ends. The CDR3 length is 13 residues. CDR3 nucleotides: TGTGCCAGCACCCCTCGGAGGGATCAGCCCCAGCATTTT. This gives the protein CASTPRRDQPQHF.

This clonotype showed up just a few times. The V gene is TRBV13, the J gene TRBJ2-1; the D gene is possibly TRBD1 (5 bases). Germline-derived CDR1 and CDR2 are PRHDT and FYEKMQ (reference sequence). The V end lost 3 bases, the J end lost 13 bases, and 10 bases lay between the germline ends. The CDR3 is made up of 11 amino acids. CDR3 region: CASSFTGHQFF. For the CDR3, the DNA is TGTGCCAGCAGCTTCACAGGACACCAGTTCTTC. Combining the CDR3 with reference TRBV13 and TRBJ2-1 gives the whole variable domain AAGVIQSPRHLIKEKRETATLKCYPIPRHDTVYWYQQGPGQDPQFLISFYEKMQSDKGSIPDRFSAQQFSDYHSELNMSSLELGDSALYFCASSFTGHQFFGPGTRLTVL.

In its sample, this clonotype ranks as medium-sized (0.01 to 0.1%). This chain links TRBV5-1 with TRBJ2-3; D assignment may be TRBD1 or TRBD2 (6 bases each). Germline V gene data show CDR1 as SGHRS and CDR2 as YFSETQ. Between the trimmed V and J ends, which lost 1 base and 5 bases, there was a span of 14 bases. The CDR3 consists of 15 residues. As DNA, the CDR3 is TGCGCCAGCAGCTTGATGGGGGGCCGGGGAGATACGCAGTATTTT. Translating gives CASSLMGGRGDTQYF.

This clonotype has a handful of counts. The rearrangement links TRBV9 to TRBJ2-5; 8 bases agree with TRBD2. The CDR3 is 16 amino acids. Trimming at V came to 2 bases and at J to 1 base, leaving 7 bases not matched to a gene. From germline, CDR1 is SGDLS and CDR2 YYNGEE. The chain's CDR3 is CASSVGLGTSQETQYF. In DNA form, the CDR3 reads TGTGCCAGCAGCGTGGGCCTAGGGACTAGCCAAGAGACCCAGTACTTC.

This clonotype was recorded a few times. The chain links TRBV25-1 to TRBJ1-2; 9 bases are shared with TRBD1. The CDR3 extends over 11 amino acids. CDR1 is MGHDK and CDR2 is SYGVNS in the germline V gene. Trimming at V came to 8 bases and at J to 8 bases, leaving 3 bases not matched to a gene. The CDR3 region is CASGTGIGYTF. The CDR3 nucleotides read TGTGCCAGCGGGACAGGGATCGGCTACACCTTC.

This chain joins TRBV12-3 or TRBV12-4 and TRBJ1-1; 10 bases agree with TRBD1. This CDR3 contains 13 residues. The V segment lost 7 bases and the J segment 5 bases; nucleotides outside the gene matches: 4. CDR3 nucleotides: TGTGCCAGCACCCGGGACAGGGGAACTGAAGCTTTCTTT. This codes for CASTRDRGTEAFF.

This clonotype was picked up a small number of times. The V call is TRBV5-1, the J call TRBJ1-3; unclear D gene. Deletions cut 7 bases from V and 0 bases from J, with 11 bases between. Germline values: CDR1 SGHRS, CDR2 YFSETQ. CDR3 length: 14 amino acids. CDR3 sequence reads: CASQEDLSGNTIYF. The DNA of the CDR3 is TGCGCCAGCCAGGAGGATCTCTCTGGAAACACCATATATTTT. Filled out from reference TRBV5-1 and TRBJ1-3, the complete variable domain reads KAGVTQTPRYLIKTRGQQVTLSCSPISGHRSVSWYQQTPGQGLQFLFEYFSETQRNKGNFPGRFSGRQFSNSRSEMNVSTLELGDSALYLCASQEDLSGNTIYFGEGSWLTVV.

The rearrangement links TRBV21-1 to TRBJ2-7. TRBV21-1 counts as a pseudogene. The CDR3 runs 9 residues. The CDR3 loop is CARFLEQYV. The CDR3 DNA is TGTGCCAGATTCCTCGAGCAGTACGTC.

This chain uses TRBV6-5 with TRBJ2-4; maybe TRBD2 (5 bases). CDR1 and CDR2 from the germline V gene are MNHEY and SVGAGI. Trimming removed 0 bases at V and 0 bases at J, with 12 bases between. This CDR3 has 17 residues. The CDR3 loop is CASSYSPAGVAKNIQYF. The CDR3 DNA reads TGTGCCAGCAGTTACTCCCCGGCCGGGGTAGCCAAAAACATTCAGTACTTC.

This clonotype was observed a few times. The rearrangement joins TRBV12-3 or TRBV12-4 to TRBJ2-3; D may be TRBD2 (5 bases). The CDR3 consists of 14 residues. V was clipped by 0 bases and J by 3 bases, with 7 bases between them. CDR3 loop: CASSLATTTDTQYF. The DNA for the CDR3 is TGTGCCAGCAGTTTAGCGACTACGACAGATACGCAGTATTTT.

This clonotype has a handful of counts. The chain has TRBV5-5 and TRBJ2-5; TRBD1 matches at 9 bases. The J segment lost 5 bases and the V segment lost 0 bases, leaving 5 bases of the junction unmatched. Looked up from germline, CDR1 is SGHKS and CDR2 is YYEKEE (reference sequence). CDR3 length: 15 amino acids. CDR3 residues: CASSLVGQGHETQYF. For the CDR3, the DNA is TGTGCCAGCAGCTTGGTGGGACAGGGACACGAGACCCAGTACTTC.

This clonotype was counted only a few times. The J gene is TRBJ2-7, the V gene TRBV5-5, with D maybe TRBD2 (7 bases). Germline V gene lookup returns CDR1 SGHKS and CDR2 YYEKEE (reference sequence). Trimming took 4 bases from V and 3 from J, leaving 17 bases between them. The CDR3 length is 15 residues. CDR3 coding DNA: TGTGCCAGCAGCGGCCCGGAGGGGGGGGGCTACGAGCAGTACTTC. Its protein is CASSGPEGGGYEQYF.

The chain joins TRBV6-2 or TRBV6-3 to TRBJ2-5, with unresolved D. The germline gives CDR1 MNHEY, CDR2 SVGEGT. This CDR3 region has 14 residues. Trimming took 1 base from V and 5 from J, leaving 11 bases between them. The CDR3 protein is CASSYWKEGETQYF. In DNA, the CDR3 is TGTGCCAGCAGTTACTGGAAAGAAGGGGAGACCCAGTACTTC.

This clonotype came up a few times. V and J are TRBV10-3 and TRBJ2-1; TRBD2 aligns across 8 bases. Germline trimming cut 6 bases from V and 3 bases from J; bases unmatched to any gene: 4. In germline, CDR1 is ENHRY, CDR2 SYGVKD. CDR3 length: 14 residues. The CDR3 DNA reads TGTGCCATCAGCGCGGGACTAGACTACAATGAGCAGTTCTTC. Translation: CAISAGLDYNEQFF.

This clonotype was counted only a few times. The chain employs TRBV5-1 and TRBJ1-3; D is ambiguous. CDR1 SGHRS and CDR2 YFSETQ come from the germline V gene. The CDR3 contains 17 residues. Trimming took 0 bases from V and 0 from J, leaving 13 bases between them. The CDR3 loop is CASSLVGSSHSGNTIYF. The CDR3 DNA is TGCGCCAGCAGCTTGGTAGGGTCCTCTCACTCTGGAAACACCATATATTTT.

This clonotype was counted between two and nine times. This sequence joins TRBV7-9 and TRBJ1-1; 8 bases line up with TRBD1. The trim removed 4 bases at V and 1 base at J, leaving 5 bases unmatched. The CDR3 has 15 amino acids. Per the germline V gene, CDR1 is SEHNR and CDR2 is FQNEAQ (reference sequence). In nucleotides, the CDR3 is TGTGCCAGCAGCTCCCAGGGGGCAGAGAACACTGAAGCTTTCTTT. Amino acid sequence: CASSSQGAENTEAFF.

This clonotype was detected a few times. The chain recombines TRBV12-3 or TRBV12-4 with TRBJ1-3; no clear D. V was trimmed by 8 bases and J by 7 bases, leaving 9 bases between them. This CDR3 is built from 11 residues. The CDR3 sequence: CASDSGNTIYF. The CDR3 DNA reads TGTGCCAGCGACTCCGGGAACACCATATATTTT.

This clonotype was recorded many times. The chain employs TRBV7-9 and TRBJ2-7; D possibly corresponds to TRBD1 (5 bases). The CDR3 has 14 residues. The germline CDR1 and CDR2 sequences are SEHNR and FQNEAQ (reference sequence). Trimming stripped 2 bases from V and 2 bases from J, with 10 bases between. CDR3 coding DNA: TGTGCCAGCAGCTTATCATCAGGGCCCTACGAGCAGTACTTC. Translating it yields CASSLSSGPYEQYF.

This clonotype was counted only a few times. V and J are TRBV19 and TRBJ1-6; D unresolved. The V gene lost 5 bases and the J gene lost 4 bases, with 6 bases spanning the gap. This CDR3 has 13 residues. Germline CDR1 reads LNHDA; CDR2 reads SQIVND (reference sequence). CDR3 bases: TGTGCCAGTAGTGTCGGTTATAATTCACCCCTCCACTTT. This translates into CASSVGYNSPLHF.

The V and J genes are TRBV24-1 and TRBJ2-3; no reliable D call. V dropped 5 bases and J dropped 4 bases, with 9 bases sitting between them. Germline V gene data show CDR1 as KGHDR and CDR2 as SFDVKD. The CDR3 extends over 13 amino acids. The CDR3 DNA sequence: TGTGCCACCAGTGCCCAAAGCGCAGATACGCAGTATTTT. It encodes CATSAQSADTQYF.

This clonotype was found a few times. The chain is built from TRBV29-1 and TRBJ2-5; D assignment may be TRBD1 or TRBD2 (5 bases each). CDR3 length: 13 residues. Germline V CDR1 and CDR2: SQVTM, ANQGSEA. V lost 3 bases to trimming and J lost 1 base, with 9 bases between them. The CDR3 region is CSVDTGAQETQYF. The CDR3 coding sequence is TGCAGCGTTGATACCGGGGCCCAAGAGACCCAGTACTTC.